A single sample is the source of the 27 T cell receptor beta chains below, sequenced in a study of CD8 T cells in ankylosing spondylitis. TCRdb re-derived calls from the 5' RACE reads in MiXCR, one entry per CDR3 protein. Of 220,000 or so distinct CDR3 sequences listed, 10% to 13% are singletons. Sequenced material: blood, either unsorted or a sorted T cell fraction (not recorded which). These receptor sequences come from a male donor with ankylosing spondylitis or in good health (not recorded which).

This clonotype has at least ten counts. The chain combines TRBV5-1 with TRBJ1-3, with a weak D call TRBD1 (6 bases). The germline V gene encodes CDR1 SGHRS and CDR2 YFSETQ. The CDR3 consists of 16 residues. Trimming took 0 bases from V and 2 from J, leaving 12 bases between them. The CDR3 nucleotides read TGCGCCAGCAGCTTGGCCTCAGGGGTCACTGGAAACACCATATATTTT. Translation gives CASSLASGVTGNTIYF.

This clonotype has just a few counts. The CDR3 DNA sequence: TGTGCCAGCAGTCACCATCAAGAGACAGGGGGTAATGAAAAACTGTTTTTT. This sequence encodes CASSHHQETGGNEKLFF. The chain carries TRBV6-5 and TRBJ1-4; 9 nucleotides match TRBD1. The CDR3 consists of 17 residues. V lost 5 bases, J lost 4 bases, and 11 bases stayed unmatched. CDR1 and CDR2 (germline): MNHEY, SVGAGI.

This clonotype was seen many times. The chain links TRBV7-2 to TRBJ2-1; 11 nucleotides line up with TRBD2. Germline V lookup: CDR1 SGHTA, CDR2 FQGNSA. Unmatched junction bases numbered 7, after V lost 5 bases and J lost 7 bases. The CDR3 is 15 amino acids. CDR3 sequence reads: CASSTPGLAVNEQFF. CDR3 bases: TGTGCCAGCAGCACCCCGGGACTAGCGGTTAATGAGCAGTTCTTC.

This clonotype was counted between two and nine times. J is TRBJ1-3 and V is TRBV7-2; a possible D gene is TRBD1 (5 bases). V dropped 7 bases and J dropped 2 bases, with 12 bases sitting between them. The CDR3 is 14 amino acids. CDR1 is SGHTA, CDR2 FQGNSA, per germline. The CDR3 DNA follows: TGTGCCAGCACCCGGCGGGGGACTGGAAACACCATATATTTT. This gives the protein CASTRRGTGNTIYF.

The genes are TRBV7-6 and TRBJ2-7; D gene uncertain. CDR1 is SGHVS and CDR2 is FNYEAQ in the germline V gene. Between the trimmed V and J ends, which lost 1 base and 2 bases, there was a span of 9 bases. The CDR3 sequence is 14 residues long. CDR3 in DNA: TGTGCCAGCAGCTTAGATCTTGGCCCCTACGAGCAGTACTTC. This gives the protein CASSLDLGPYEQYF.

This clonotype was counted many times. The chain employs TRBV20-1 and TRBJ1-6, with D possibly being TRBD1 (6 bases). CDR1 and CDR2 from the germline V gene are DFQATT and SNEGSKA (reference sequence). The V gene lost 0 bases and the J gene lost 6 bases, with 15 bases spanning the gap. This CDR3 comprises 16 residues. In nucleotides, the CDR3 is TGCAGTGCTAGAGAGTGGGGGCGTCAAAGTAATTCACCCCTCCACTTT. Translation gives CSAREWGRQSNSPLHF.

Details on this clonotype: A clone one base away is much larger, so this may be a read error. This chain uses TRBV20-1 with TRBJ1-1; D perhaps matches TRBD1 (5 bases). The CDR3 spans 16 residues. Germline V gene lookup returns CDR1 DFQATT and CDR2 SNEGSKA (reference sequence). The CDR3 DNA follows: TGCTGTGCTAGACAGTTTTCGGCGCATATGAACACTGAAGCTTTCTTT. It yields the protein CCARQFSAHMNTEAFF.

This clonotype was seen more than once but under ten times. V is TRBV20-1 and J is TRBJ1-1; 9 bases are a match to TRBD1. Trimming removed 3 bases from V and 0 bases from J; junction bases left unmatched: 8. CDR3 size: 16 residues. Germline V CDR1 and CDR2: DFQATT, SNEGSKA (reference sequence). CDR3 loop: CSASRVTGGMNTEAFF. The CDR3 DNA reads TGCAGTGCTAGCAGAGTGACAGGGGGTATGAACACTGAAGCTTTCTTT.

This clonotype was seen repeatedly, ten times or more. The chain combines TRBV10-3 with TRBJ2-1; D is unclear. The V end was cut by 10 bases, the J end by 7 bases, with 17 bases between. Germline CDR1 is ENHRY and CDR2 is SYGVKD. This CDR3 spans 13 amino acids. CDR3 in amino acids: CATSNDSGNEQFF. DNA of the CDR3: TGTGCCACGTCGAATGACTCTGGGAATGAGCAGTTCTTC.

About this clonotype: A much larger clone is a single base away; this may be a read error. The chain carries TRBV5-6 and TRBJ1-2; 7 bases are shared with TRBD1. The CDR3 runs 14 residues. In germline, CDR1 is SGHDT, CDR2 YYEEEE. The ends lost 4 bases at V and 7 bases at J; junction bases unmatched: 10. The CDR3 bases are TGTGCCAGCAGCATCGGACAGGATCCGGCTGGCTACACCTTC. Translating gives CASSIGQDPAGYTF.

The count of this clonotype is one. The V call is TRBV10-3, the J call TRBJ2-1, with a weak D call TRBD1 (5 bases). The germline V gene has CDR1 ENHRY and CDR2 SYGVKD. Deletions cut 3 bases from V and 3 bases from J, with 18 bases between. The CDR3 contains 17 residues. The CDR3 loop reads CAISDGRAGKNYNEQFF. The CDR3 DNA reads as TGTGCCATCAGTGATGGCCGGGCAGGGAAAAACTACAATGAGCAGTTCTTC.

This clonotype was detected ten times or more. The V and J genes are TRBV20-1 and TRBJ2-2; TRBD1 matches 9 bases. The J segment lost 7 bases and the V segment lost 5 bases, leaving 5 bases of the junction unmatched. The CDR3 sequence is 13 residues long. The germline gives CDR1 DFQATT, CDR2 SNEGSKA (reference sequence). CDR3 region: CSAGGQGVGELFF. In DNA form, the CDR3 reads TGCAGTGCTGGGGGACAGGGCGTCGGGGAGCTGTTTTTT.

This clonotype was observed at least ten times. The chain carries TRBV7-2 and TRBJ1-4; no clear D. The CDR3 is 14 residues long. CDR1 SGHTA and CDR2 FQGNSA come from the germline V gene. The germline V and J ends were trimmed by 3 bases and 5 bases, with 10 bases remaining between them. Written as DNA, the CDR3 is TGTGCCAGCAGCTTGGGCTACGCGAATGAAAAACTGTTTTTT. Its translation: CASSLGYANEKLFF.

This clonotype was counted ten times or more. This chain joins TRBV10-3 and TRBJ1-3; possible D gene TRBD1, 6 bases. V lost 3 bases and J lost 0, with 12 bases in between. This CDR3 comprises 16 residues. Germline lookup yields CDR1 ENHRY and CDR2 SYGVKD. CDR3 protein: CAISEAGAISGNTIYF. The CDR3 region has the DNA TGTGCCATCAGTGAAGCAGGGGCGATCTCTGGAAACACCATATATTTT.

This clonotype came up a few times. The chain carries TRBV20-1 and TRBJ2-1; 7 bases align to TRBD2. This CDR3 spans 13 amino acids. Germline values: CDR1 DFQATT, CDR2 SNEGSKA (reference sequence). With V trimmed by 5 bases and J by 3 bases, 4 bases remained unmatched. The CDR3 coding sequence is TGCAGTGCTTCCCCGGGGGGCTACAATGAGCAGTTCTTC. Translated, it gives CSASPGGYNEQFF.

The chain is built from TRBV7-2 and TRBJ2-4, with D perhaps TRBD1 (7 bases). The CDR3 spans 14 residues. The germline V and J ends were trimmed by 5 bases and 5 bases, with 13 bases remaining between them. Per the germline V gene, CDR1 is SGHTA and CDR2 is FQGNSA. CDR3 sequence reads: CASSQGGFENIQYF. The CDR3 DNA follows: TGTGCCAGCAGCCAGGGGGGATTCGAAAACATTCAGTACTTC.

V usage is TRBV12-3 or TRBV12-4 and J usage is TRBJ2-5; perhaps TRBD1 as D (6 bases). The CDR3 is 14 amino acids. V lost 5 bases and J lost 2, with 12 bases in between. CDR3 DNA sequence: TGTGCCAGCAGTACCCCTCAGGGGCAAGAGACCCAGTACTTC. Its protein is CASSTPQGQETQYF.

In its sample, this clonotype was seen a few times. The chain joins TRBV20-1 to TRBJ2-3, with D perhaps matching TRBD1 (6 bases). Trimming removed 6 bases at V and 2 bases at J, with 12 bases between. Germline CDR1 DFQATT, CDR2 SNEGSKA (reference sequence). The CDR3 contains 13 residues. As DNA, the CDR3 is TGCAGTGCCGGCCGGGACAACACAGATACGCAGTATTTT. It specifies CSAGRDNTDTQYF.

In this sample, this clonotype turned up a few times. The chain joins TRBV24-1 to TRBJ2-3; D possibly corresponds to TRBD2 (6 bases). Germline CDR1 is KGHDR and CDR2 is SFDVKD. The CDR3 length is 16 residues. The germline V and J ends were trimmed by 5 bases and 6 bases, with 20 bases remaining between them. CDR3 amino acids: CATSGGGPGTGDTQYF. Here the CDR3 DNA reads TGTGCCACCAGTGGTGGAGGGCCAGGGACCGGGGATACGCAGTATTTT.

This clonotype was seen at least ten times. V and J are TRBV5-1 and TRBJ2-3; 8 bases are shared with TRBD1. Germline CDR1 SGHRS, CDR2 YFSETQ. V gave up 0 bases and J gave up 1 base; unmatched junction bases: 7. This CDR3 contains 17 residues. The CDR3 here is CASSLAAPGQGTDTQYF. The CDR3 DNA is TGCGCCAGCAGCTTGGCCGCCCCGGGACAGGGCACAGATACGCAGTATTTT.

This clonotype has only a few counts. The rearrangement uses TRBV11-2 and TRBJ2-3, with TRBD1 matching over 7 bases. CDR3 size: 16 residues. Germline V gene data show CDR1 as SGHAT and CDR2 as FQNNGV. Unmatched junction bases numbered 8, after V lost 5 bases and J lost 0 bases. DNA of the CDR3: TGTGCCAGCAGCCAAGGGACAGTGTCTAGCACAGATACGCAGTATTTT. Translation gives CASSQGTVSSTDTQYF.

This clonotype was detected many times. This chain joins TRBV29-1 and TRBJ2-1; D is possibly TRBD2 (5 bases). The CDR3 covers 11 residues. Germline CDR1 and CDR2: SQVTM and ANQGSEA. V lost 7 bases and J 8 bases, leaving 12 bases between the germline ends. The CDR3 reads CSAEIAYEQFF. The CDR3 coding sequence is TGCAGCGCAGAAATAGCGTATGAGCAGTTCTTC.

This clonotype was counted ten times or more. The chain recombines TRBV27 with TRBJ1-4; no firm D call. The germline V and J ends were trimmed by 3 bases and 8 bases, with 13 bases remaining between them. CDR3 length: 14 amino acids. Per germline, CDR1 MNHEY and CDR2 SMNVEV (reference sequence). CDR3 in DNA: TGTGCCAGCAGTTTGTCATACGTTGGGGAAAAACTGTTTTTT. Translation gives CASSLSYVGEKLFF. The entire variable domain, with the rest obtained from reference TRBV27 and TRBJ1-4, is as follows: EAQVTQNPRYLITVTGKKLTVTCSQNMNHEYMSWYRQDPGLGLRQIYYSMNVEVTDKGDVPEGYKVSRKEKRNFPLILESPSPNQTSLYFCASSLSYVGEKLFFGSGTQLSVL.

As to this clonotype: A much larger clonotype is one base distant, so this may be a read error. This chain links TRBV5-6 with TRBJ2-3; D perhaps matches TRBD2 (8 bases). In germline, CDR1 is SGHDT, CDR2 YYEEEE. Trimming removed 7 bases from V and 0 bases from J, with 21 bases in between. The CDR3 spans 17 residues. CDR3 loop: CASGGLGGPISTDTQYF. The CDR3 DNA reads as TGTGCCAGCGGGGGACTAGGGGGCCCTATTAGCACAGATACGCAGTATTTT.

This clonotype was detected ten times or more. The chain combines TRBV11-2 with TRBJ2-2, with D perhaps TRBD2 (6 bases). The CDR3 loop spans 14 amino acids. The V and J ends lost 5 bases and 8 bases respectively, with 15 bases between them. Germline lookup yields CDR1 SGHAT and CDR2 FQNNGV. CDR3 nucleotide sequence: TGTGCCAGCAGCGAGCCTGGGACTCCTGGGGAGCTGTTTTTT. It is translated as CASSEPGTPGELFF.

This clonotype was counted many times. The V call is TRBV20-1, the J call TRBJ2-2; TRBD2 matches at 9 bases. V was pared by 6 bases and J by 2 bases, with 7 bases of the junction left unmatched. CDR1 DFQATT and CDR2 SNEGSKA come from the germline V gene (reference sequence). The CDR3 has 15 amino acids. CDR3 bases: TGCAGTGCCCAAGGAGCGGGGGGCAACACCGGGGAGCTGTTTTTT. It codes for CSAQGAGGNTGELFF.

This clonotype was seen many times. The V gene is TRBV10-3, the J gene TRBJ2-7; D gene uncertain. With 7 bases removed from V and 3 bases from J, the gap between germline ends came to 7 bases. Per the germline V gene, CDR1 is ENHRY and CDR2 is SYGVKD. This CDR3 comprises 11 residues. The CDR3 DNA sequence: TGTGCCATCATGGCGGACTACGAGCAGTACTTC. Translation: CAIMADYEQYF.